The clone carrying this TCR beta chain has a handful of counts. This sample was taken from a study of cytomegalovirus exposure and HLA in healthy donors. It was with 60 Vbeta and 13 Jbeta primers that the PCR ran. Method: immunoSEQ multiplex PCR; TCRdb's copy keeps in-frame clones and lacks some. The sample has 150,000 to 200,000 clones, roughly four fifths seen once. Germline V gene lookup returns CDR1 SGHRS and CDR2 YFSETQ. CDR3 size: 17 residues. Trimming cost V 4 bases and J 7 bases; bases outside gene matches: 14. The clonotype was recovered from a male donor in good health and CMV-seronegative. The chain links TRBV5-1 to TRBJ2-1, with 10 bases lining up with TRBD2. The sample comprised PBMCs. The CDR3 nucleotides are TGCGCCAGCAGCGAGGGGACTAGCGCCCTTCCTTTGAATGAGCAGTTCTTC. Translated: CASSEGTSALPLNEQFF. Filled out from reference TRBV5-1 and TRBJ2-1, the complete variable domain reads KAGVTQTPRYLIKTRGQQVTLSCSPISGHRSVSWYQQTPGQGLQFLFEYFSETQRNKGNFPGRFSGRQFSNSRSEMNVSTLELGDSALYLCASSEGTSALPLNEQFFGPGTRLTVL.